This T cell receptor beta chain was sequenced in a study of blood T cell repertoires in COVID-19. Study overall: PBMCs, B-cell-depleted T cells, or T cells were the source of the cDNA or gDNA that made up the material.

In germline, CDR1 is SGHTA, CDR2 FQGNSA. There are 14 residues in the CDR3. V dropped 1 base and J dropped 8 bases, with 14 bases sitting between them. In the original processing: Estimated nucleated cell counts came from reference gene primer amplification. The data were produced by immunoSEQ multiplex PCR, yet TCRdb's version contains in-frame clones alone and is incomplete. Clonal size and the V and J genes are those of that table, whereas D and trimming came from the DNA. The sample has fewer than 300,000 clones; just under 90% are singletons. Seattle researchers signed up patients amid active infection and tracked them longitudinally.

V usage is TRBV7-2 and J usage is TRBJ1-2; D might be TRBD1 (5 bases). Sequenced: peripheral blood. This clonotype was sampled from a woman aged 45 to 65 with COVID-19, enrolled during active disease. DNA of the CDR3: TGTGCCAGCAGCTTAGAGGCCAGGGTGGGCGGCTACACCTTC. Protein: CASSLEARVGGYTF.